The 4 T cell receptor beta chains below come from one sample, sequenced in a study. TCRdb processed the 5' RACE reads anew with MiXCR; each CDR3 protein has one entry. The data contain 55,000 to 70,000 distinct CDR3 sequences, 25% to 30% of them singletons. Sequenced input: tumor-infiltrating memory CD4+ T cells sorted from the breast tumor. Stated subset: memory CD4+ T cells, CD4+CD45RO+CD25-. The receptors shown here come from a female donor with breast cancer.

The table lists this clonotype with a few counts. The rearrangement joins TRBV6-2 or TRBV6-3 to TRBJ1-1; D not certain. V gave up 2 bases and J gave up 3 bases, with 10 bases separating them. The CDR3 sequence is 14 residues long. CDR1 and CDR2 (germline): MNHEY, SVGEGT. CDR3 region: CASSYESKYTEAFF. The CDR3 DNA reads TGTGCCAGCAGTTACGAATCTAAGTACACTGAAGCTTTCTTT.

This chain connects TRBV6-2 or TRBV6-3 to TRBJ2-3; a possible D gene is TRBD2 (7 bases). The ends were cut back, 2 bases at V and 5 bases at J, with 11 bases in the middle. The CDR3 sequence is 14 residues long. Germline CDR1 reads MNHEY; CDR2 reads SVGEGT. The CDR3 region is CASSYGGGQDTQYF. The CDR3 DNA reads as TGTGCCAGCAGTTACGGGGGGGGCCAAGATACGCAGTATTTT.

This clonotype was detected ten times or more. The chain couples TRBV9 to TRBJ2-1, with 9 positions matching TRBD2. J was trimmed by 7 bases and V by 4 bases; bases with no gene match: 3. This CDR3 region has 13 residues. From germline, CDR1 is SGDLS and CDR2 YYNGEE. DNA of the CDR3: TGTGCCAGCAGCTCTACTAGCGGGAATGAGCAGTTCTTC. This translates into CASSSTSGNEQFF.

In this sample, this clonotype turned up a few times. The V call is TRBV20-1, the J call TRBJ1-5, with TRBD1 matching 7 bases. Germline CDR1 reads DFQATT; CDR2 reads SNEGSKA (reference sequence). This CDR3 spans 12 amino acids. DNA for the CDR3: TGCAGGGCGCTGACAGGGTATCAGCCCCAGCATTTT. Its protein is CRALTGYQPQHF.